The 16 T cell receptor beta chains given below trace back to one sample, sequenced in a study of CD8 T cells in Susac syndrome. RNA totalling roughly 0.45 to 1 ug underwent reverse transcription with random hexamers. MiXCR was run by TCRdb on the immunoSEQ multiplex PCR reads, yielding one entry per CDR3 protein. The sample carries under 200,000 distinct CDR3 sequences, roughly 95% recorded once. The source material was CD8+ T cells from PBMCs. Source of these receptors: a human donor with multiple sclerosis.

The V and J genes are TRBV29-1 and TRBJ2-1; 9 nucleotides line up with TRBD2. Per germline, CDR1 SQVTM and CDR2 ANQGSEA. The CDR3 length is 10 residues. Unmatched junction bases numbered 6, after V lost 7 bases and J lost 14 bases. Written as DNA, the CDR3 is TGCAGCGCCCGAGAGCGGGAGGAGTTCTTC. Translation: CSAREREEFF.

The chain recombines TRBV27 with TRBJ2-3; TRBD1 agrees at 8 bases. In germline, CDR1 is MNHEY, CDR2 SMNVEV (reference sequence). The CDR3 covers 15 residues. The junction had 8 bases not matched to a gene; V was cut back by 6 bases and J by 3 bases. The CDR3: CASRTDRVVTDTQYF. The CDR3 DNA sequence: TGTGCCAGCAGGACGGACAGGGTGGTAACAGATACGCAGTATTTT.

The CDR3: CSASGGIRTDTQYF. DNA for the CDR3: TGCAGTGCAAGCGGGGGCATTCGCACAGATACGCAGTATTTT. The rearrangement uses TRBV20-1 and TRBJ2-3, with 8 nucleotides matching TRBD2. CDR1 and CDR2 from the germline V gene are DFQATT and SNEGSKA (reference sequence). Trimming took 6 bases from V and 1 from J; bases not matched to a gene: 6. The CDR3 totals 14 residues.

The V call is TRBV7-9, the J call TRBJ2-7; 10 positions agree with TRBD2. Germline V CDR1 and CDR2: SEHNR, FQNEAQ (reference sequence). V dropped 5 bases and J dropped 2; count of bases not matched to a gene: 3. This CDR3 is 14 amino acids long. CDR3 DNA: TGTGCCAGCAGCCCTAGCGGGAGAGCCTACGAGCAGTACTTC. Its translation is CASSPSGRAYEQYF.

The chain uses TRBV28 and TRBJ2-2; D unclear. This CDR3 is 13 amino acids long. Germline lookup yields CDR1 MDHEN and CDR2 SYDVKM. V dropped 7 bases and J dropped 6 bases, with 12 bases sitting between them. The CDR3 DNA is TGTGCCAGCAATCCCCTCTTACCCGGGGAGCTGTTTTTT. Translated, it gives CASNPLLPGELFF.

Written as DNA, the CDR3 is TGCAGCGTACCCGGGACGGAAAACTATGGCTACACCTTC. The encoded protein is CSVPGTENYGYTF. The rearrangement joins TRBV29-1 to TRBJ1-2; TRBD1 might be the D (5 bases). The CDR3 is 13 residues long. The V end lost 6 bases, the J end lost 2 bases, and 13 bases lay between the germline ends. Germline assignment: CDR1 SQVTM and CDR2 ANQGSEA.

CDR3 sequence: CASTGIAWGYNEQFF. The DNA of the CDR3 is TGTGCCAGTACTGGAATAGCCTGGGGTTACAATGAGCAGTTCTTC. The V and J genes are TRBV19 and TRBJ2-1; D ambiguous. CDR3 length: 15 residues. V was shortened by 7 bases and J by 4 bases, with 17 bases between the two germline ends. Germline CDR1 is LNHDA and CDR2 is SQIVND (reference sequence).

The chain combines TRBV29-1 with TRBJ2-7; 7 bases fit TRBD2. CDR3 length: 16 amino acids. J gave up 2 bases and V 1 base, and 11 bases lay outside the gene matches. Germline CDR1 is SQVTM and CDR2 is ANQGSEA. The CDR3 here is CSVEGGNGLEAYEQYF. CDR3 coding DNA: TGCAGCGTTGAAGGGGGGAACGGACTAGAAGCCTACGAGCAGTACTTC.

The chain combines TRBV4-1 with TRBJ1-2, with no clear D. The V gene's germline CDR1 is MGHRA and CDR2 YSYEKL. Between the trimmed V and J ends, which lost 4 bases and 0 bases, there was a span of 15 bases. The CDR3 runs 16 residues. The CDR3 DNA is TGCGCCAGCAGCCTCACCTCTACAGAAGCTAACTATGGCTACACCTTC. Translating gives CASSLTSTEANYGYTF.

This clonotype was recorded only once. At one boundary the junction diverges from the germline segment, which might be a read error. This chain connects TRBV6-5 to TRBJ1-4, with 9 positions matching TRBD1. This CDR3 contains 16 residues. Germline assignment: CDR1 MNHEY and CDR2 SVGAGI. CDR3 in amino acids: CASSDSGQGLNEKLFF. The DNA of the CDR3 is TGTGCCAGCAGTGACTCGGGACAGGGACTAAATGAAAAACTGTTTTTT.

The rearrangement uses TRBV6-2 or TRBV6-3 and TRBJ1-5; TRBD1 aligns across 8 bases. The CDR3 sequence is 15 residues long. Germline lookup yields CDR1 MNHEY and CDR2 SVGEGT. The trim removed 6 bases at V and 5 bases at J, leaving 9 bases unmatched. The CDR3 coding sequence is TGTGCCAGCAGCCAAGGACAGGGTATATATCAGCCCCAGCATTTT. Translating it yields CASSQGQGIYQPQHF.

CDR3 sequence (DNA): TGCAGCGCTACCGGGGGGGACCTCTCCTACGAGCAGTACTTC. Protein: CSATGGDLSYEQYF. The genes are TRBV29-1 and TRBJ2-7; 8 positions match TRBD2. The CDR3 has 14 amino acids. Germline lookup yields CDR1 SQVTM and CDR2 ANQGSEA. V trimming: 7 bases; J trimming: 0 bases; junction bases outside the gene matches: 8.

This chain links TRBV7-9 with TRBJ2-1, with D possibly being TRBD1 (6 bases). The CDR3 extends over 11 amino acids. Germline values: CDR1 SEHNR, CDR2 FQNEAQ (reference sequence). The V and J ends lost 5 bases and 9 bases respectively, with 8 bases between them. This CDR3 reads CASSPGVEQFF. CDR3 coding DNA: TGTGCCAGCAGCCCAGGGGTTGAGCAGTTCTTC.

The V and J genes are TRBV28 and TRBJ2-1; D gene uncertain. V lost 6 bases to trimming and J lost 3 bases, with 24 bases between them. CDR3 length equals 18 residues. Germline V gene sequence: CDR1 MDHEN, CDR2 SYDVKM. CDR3 in DNA: TGTGCCAGCAGCTCCTCTACCCCCTTGGGAAGCGACTACAATGAGCAGTTCTTC. Translating gives CASSSSTPLGSDYNEQFF.

The sample holds one count of this clonotype. This chain links TRBV29-1 with TRBJ2-2; D unresolved. Trimming left V 3 bases short and J 1 base short, with 9 bases between. The CDR3 loop spans 14 amino acids. Germline V gives CDR1 SQVTM, CDR2 ANQGSEA. For the CDR3, the DNA is TGCAGCGTTGACCAGGTTGGGAACACCGGGGAGCTGTTTTTT. Its protein product is CSVDQVGNTGELFF.

The chain is built from TRBV7-9 and TRBJ2-1; D not resolved. CDR1 is SEHNR and CDR2 is FQNEAQ in the germline V gene (reference sequence). The V and J ends lost 5 bases and 8 bases respectively, with 16 bases between them. The CDR3 loop spans 14 amino acids. As DNA, the CDR3 is TGTGCCAGCAGCCCCCCATTACCCTTCGATGAGCAGTTCTTC. This codes for CASSPPLPFDEQFF.